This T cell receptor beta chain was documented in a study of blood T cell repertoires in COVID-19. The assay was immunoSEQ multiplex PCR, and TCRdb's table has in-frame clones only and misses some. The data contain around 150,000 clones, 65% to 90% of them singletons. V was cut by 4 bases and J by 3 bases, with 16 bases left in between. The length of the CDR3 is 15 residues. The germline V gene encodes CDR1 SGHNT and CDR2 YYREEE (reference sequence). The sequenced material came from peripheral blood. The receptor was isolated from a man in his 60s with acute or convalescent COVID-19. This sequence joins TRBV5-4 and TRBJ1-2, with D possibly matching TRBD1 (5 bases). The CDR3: CASSPRWRGDYGYTF. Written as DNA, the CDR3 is TGTGCCAGCAGCCCCCGGTGGAGGGGAGACTATGGCTACACCTTC.